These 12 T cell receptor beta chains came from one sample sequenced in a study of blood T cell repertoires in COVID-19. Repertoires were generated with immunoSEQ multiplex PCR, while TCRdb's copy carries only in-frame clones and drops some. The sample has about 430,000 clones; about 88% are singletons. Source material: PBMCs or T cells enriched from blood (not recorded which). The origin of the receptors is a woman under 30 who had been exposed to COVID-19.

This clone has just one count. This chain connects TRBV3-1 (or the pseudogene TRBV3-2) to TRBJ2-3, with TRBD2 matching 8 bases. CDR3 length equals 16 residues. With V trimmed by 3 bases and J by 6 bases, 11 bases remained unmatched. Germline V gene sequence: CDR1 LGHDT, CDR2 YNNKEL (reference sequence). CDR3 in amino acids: CASSQESGGLRDTQYF. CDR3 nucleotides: TGTGCCAGCAGCCAGGAAAGCGGGGGCCTCCGGGATACGCAGTATTTT.

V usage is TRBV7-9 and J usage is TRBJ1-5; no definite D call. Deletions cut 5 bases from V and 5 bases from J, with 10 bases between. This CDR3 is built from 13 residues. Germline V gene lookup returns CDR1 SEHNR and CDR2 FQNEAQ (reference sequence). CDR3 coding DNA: TGTGCCAGCAGCCGCCAGATGGATCAGCCCCAGCATTTT. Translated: CASSRQMDQPQHF.

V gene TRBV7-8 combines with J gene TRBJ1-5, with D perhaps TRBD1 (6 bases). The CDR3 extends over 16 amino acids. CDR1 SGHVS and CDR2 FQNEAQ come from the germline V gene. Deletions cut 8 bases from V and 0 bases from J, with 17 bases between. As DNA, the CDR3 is TGTGCCAGCTCTAGAACAGGGTATTCTAGCAATCAGCCCCAGCATTTT. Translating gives CASSRTGYSSNQPQHF.

The CDR3 region is CASSQTGAYEQYF. As DNA, the CDR3 is TGTGCCAGCTCACAGACAGGGGCCTACGAGCAGTACTTC. J is TRBJ2-7 and V is TRBV18, with TRBD1 matching 8 bases. CDR3 length: 13 amino acids. V gave up 4 bases and J gave up 2 bases; unmatched junction bases: 1. From germline, CDR1 is KGHSH and CDR2 LQKENI.

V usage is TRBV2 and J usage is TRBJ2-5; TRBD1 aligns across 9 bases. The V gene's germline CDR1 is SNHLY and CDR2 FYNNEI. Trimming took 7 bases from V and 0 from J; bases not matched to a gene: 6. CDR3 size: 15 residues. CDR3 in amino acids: CASTHRGRNQETQYF. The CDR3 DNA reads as TGTGCCAGCACCCACAGGGGGCGAAACCAAGAGACCCAGTACTTC.

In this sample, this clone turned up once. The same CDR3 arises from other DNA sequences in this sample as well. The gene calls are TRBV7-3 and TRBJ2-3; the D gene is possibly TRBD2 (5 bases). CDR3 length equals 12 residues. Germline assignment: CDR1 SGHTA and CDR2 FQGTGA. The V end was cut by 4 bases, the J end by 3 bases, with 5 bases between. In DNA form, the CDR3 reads TGTGCCAGCAGCTCGGGGACAGATACGCAGTATTTT. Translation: CASSSGTDTQYF. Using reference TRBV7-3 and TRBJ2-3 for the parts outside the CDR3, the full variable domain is GAGVSQTPSNKVTEKGKYVELRCDPISGHTALYWYRQSLGQGPEFLIYFQGTGAADDSGLPNDRFFAVRPEGSVSTLKIQRTERGDSAVYLCASSSGTDTQYFGPGTRLTVL.

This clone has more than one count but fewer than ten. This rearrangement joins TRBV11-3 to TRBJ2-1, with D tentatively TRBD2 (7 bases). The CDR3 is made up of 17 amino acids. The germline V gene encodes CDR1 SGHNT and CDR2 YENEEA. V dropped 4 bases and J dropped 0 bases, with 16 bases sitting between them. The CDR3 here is CASSWGSGGGSYNEQFF. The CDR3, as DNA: TGTGCCAGCAGCTGGGGGTCGGGGGGCGGCTCCTACAATGAGCAGTTCTTC. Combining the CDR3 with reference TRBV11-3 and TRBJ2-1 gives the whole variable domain EAGVVQSPRYKIIEKKQPVAFWCNPISGHNTLYWYLQNLGQGPELLIRYENEEAVDDSQLPKDRFSAERLKGVDSTLKIQPAELGDSAVYLCASSWGSGGGSYNEQFFGPGTRLTVL.

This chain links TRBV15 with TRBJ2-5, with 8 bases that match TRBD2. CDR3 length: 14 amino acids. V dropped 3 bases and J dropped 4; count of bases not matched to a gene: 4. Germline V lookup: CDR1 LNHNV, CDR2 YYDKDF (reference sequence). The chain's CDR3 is CATSSGLAAETQYF. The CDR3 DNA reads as TGTGCCACCAGCAGCGGACTAGCTGCAGAGACCCAGTACTTC.

CDR3 nucleotides: TGTGCCAGCAGCCGGTCTACAGGGGGGGGTTCACCCCTCCACTTT. Translation: CASSRSTGGGSPLHF. The gene calls are TRBV3-1 (or the pseudogene TRBV3-2) and TRBJ1-6, with TRBD1 matching 8 bases. The CDR3 runs 15 residues. The V gene end was trimmed by 4 bases and the J gene end by 9 bases; junction bases not matched to a gene: 8. Germline CDR1 LGHDT, CDR2 YNNKEL (reference sequence).

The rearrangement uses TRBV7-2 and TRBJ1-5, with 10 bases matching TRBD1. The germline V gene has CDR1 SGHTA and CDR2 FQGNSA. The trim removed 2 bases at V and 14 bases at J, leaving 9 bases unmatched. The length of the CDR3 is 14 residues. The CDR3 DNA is TGTGCCAGCAGCTTACCCGGGACAGGGGCTATTAAGCATTTT. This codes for CASSLPGTGAIKHF. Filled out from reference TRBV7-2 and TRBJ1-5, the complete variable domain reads GAGVSQSPSNKVTEKGKDVELRCDPISGHTALYWYRQSLGQGLEFLIYFQGNSAPDKSGLPSDRFSAERTGGSVSTLTIQRTQQEDSAVYLCASSLPGTGAIKHFGDGTRLSIL.

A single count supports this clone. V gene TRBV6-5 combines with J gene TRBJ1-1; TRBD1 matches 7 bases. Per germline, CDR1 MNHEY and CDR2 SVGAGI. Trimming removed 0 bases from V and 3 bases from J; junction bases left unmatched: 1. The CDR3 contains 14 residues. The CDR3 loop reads CASSYSQGYTEAFF. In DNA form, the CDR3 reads TGTGCCAGCAGTTACTCACAGGGGTACACTGAAGCTTTCTTT.

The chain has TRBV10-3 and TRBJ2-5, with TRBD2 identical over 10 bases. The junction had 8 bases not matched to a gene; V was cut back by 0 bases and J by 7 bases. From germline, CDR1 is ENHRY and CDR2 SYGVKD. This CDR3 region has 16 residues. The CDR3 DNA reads TGTGCCATCAGTGAGTCGGCGGCTAGCGGGGGAGGGACCCAGTACTTC. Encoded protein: CAISESAASGGGTQYF.